A single sample gave rise to the 21 T cell receptor beta chains below, sequenced in a study of blood T cells in healthy people across ages. Sample-barcoded 5' priming and a J-beta primer mix drove a second PCR of 7 to 11 cycles. TCRdb reanalysed the 5' RACE reads using MiXCR and keeps one entry per CDR3 protein. The table includes about 1.5 million distinct CDR3 sequences, roughly 45% detected once. Specimen: blood. These receptors were obtained from a woman aged 18-29 years in good health.

The gene calls are TRBV6-5 and TRBJ1-2; D uncertain. V lost 4 bases and J 7 bases, leaving 19 bases between the germline ends. Germline V gene sequence: CDR1 MNHEY, CDR2 SVGAGI. The CDR3 length is 15 residues. The CDR3: CASSSPGAGTSGYTF. As DNA, the CDR3 is TGTGCCAGCAGTTCCCCGGGAGCCGGAACGTCTGGCTACACCTTC.

V usage is TRBV10-3 and J usage is TRBJ2-2; the D gene is possibly TRBD2 (5 bases). This CDR3 is built from 17 residues. Germline V gives CDR1 ENHRY, CDR2 SYGVKD. V dropped 10 bases and J dropped 0 bases, with 21 bases sitting between them. CDR3 residues: CATRGRSGGTNTGELFF. The CDR3, as DNA: TGTGCCACCCGAGGTCGGTCTGGAGGAACGAACACCGGGGAGCTGTTTTTT.

The count of this clonotype is one. The CDR3 DNA reads as TGTGCCAGCAGTGAAGGGGTGAGAGAGACCCAGTACTTC. Translated: CASSEGVRETQYF. This chain connects TRBV2 to TRBJ2-5, with D hard to call. V lost 1 base and J 4 bases, leaving 7 bases between the germline ends. Germline V gives CDR1 SNHLY, CDR2 FYNNEI. This CDR3 has 13 residues.

The chain employs TRBV2 and TRBJ2-1, with D uncertain. The CDR3 has 16 residues. The germline V and J ends were trimmed by 3 bases and 0 bases, with 12 bases remaining between them. CDR1 is SNHLY, CDR2 FYNNEI, per germline. DNA for the CDR3: TGTGCCAGCAGTGAGAGGTTGGGTAACTCCTACAATGAGCAGTTCTTC. Protein product: CASSERLGNSYNEQFF.

The V call is TRBV5-1, the J call TRBJ2-3; a possible D gene is TRBD2 (5 bases). Deletions cut 0 bases from V and 1 base from J, with 12 bases between. The V gene's germline CDR1 is SGHRS and CDR2 YFSETQ. The CDR3 sequence is 16 residues long. This CDR3 is CASSLEYGDGTDTQYF. In DNA form, the CDR3 reads TGCGCCAGCAGCTTGGAGTACGGGGATGGCACAGATACGCAGTATTTT.

There are many counts of this clonotype. The genes are TRBV5-1 and TRBJ2-5; 9 bases line up with TRBD2. CDR3 size: 14 residues. Trimming took 4 bases from V and 11 from J; bases not matched to a gene: 12. Germline V CDR1 and CDR2: SGHRS, YFSETQ. CDR3 coding DNA: TGCGCCAGCAGCCATAGCGGGGGATACAATGAGCAGTACTTC. Translated: CASSHSGGYNEQYF. Looking up the rest from reference TRBV5-1 and TRBJ2-5 gives the full variable domain: KAGVTQTPRYLIKTRGQQVTLSCSPISGHRSVSWYQQTPGQGLQFLFEYFSETQRNKGNFPGRFSGRQFSNSRSEMNVSTLELGDSALYLCASSHSGGYNEQYFGPGTRLLVL.

The sample holds one count of this clonotype. This chain links TRBV20-1 with TRBJ2-1, with 9 bases aligning to TRBD2. The CDR3 extends over 17 amino acids. CDR1 DFQATT and CDR2 SNEGSKA come from the germline V gene (reference sequence). V lost 1 base to trimming and J lost 0 bases; unmatched junction nucleotides: 7. DNA of the CDR3: TGCAGTGCTAGAGTTTCTAGCGGGGACAGCTCCTACAATGAGCAGTTCTTC. As protein: CSARVSSGDSSYNEQFF.

This chain uses TRBV25-1 with TRBJ1-1, with D unclear. The CDR3 runs to 11 residues. Trimming took 8 bases from V and 10 from J, leaving 14 bases between them. CDR1 is MGHDK, CDR2 SYGVNS, per germline. CDR3 coding DNA: TGTGCCAGCCCGCGGGGAGTTATAGCTTTCTTT. Protein sequence: CASPRGVIAFF.

This clonotype has just a few counts. The chain recombines TRBV10-3 with TRBJ2-7; D not certain. Germline V gene sequence: CDR1 ENHRY, CDR2 SYGVKD. The CDR3 totals 12 residues. Deletions cut 4 bases from V and 2 bases from J, with 6 bases between. CDR3: CAISGVTYEQYF. The CDR3 bases are TGTGCCATCAGTGGTGTTACCTACGAGCAGTACTTC.

In its sample, this clonotype was seen a few times. This chain joins TRBV27 and TRBJ2-1; 9 bases map to TRBD1. This CDR3 contains 14 residues. Germline CDR1 is MNHEY and CDR2 is SMNVEV (reference sequence). Trimming took 9 bases from V and 5 from J; bases not matched to a gene: 8. The CDR3 is CARDRDRVNNEQFF. The CDR3 DNA sequence: TGTGCCAGAGACCGGGACAGGGTAAACAATGAGCAGTTCTTC.

The rearrangement joins TRBV15 to TRBJ2-7, with TRBD1 identical over 7 bases. The V and J ends lost 2 bases and 2 bases, in that order; junction bases with no gene match: 6. The CDR3 extends over 15 amino acids. CDR1 is LNHNV and CDR2 is YYDKDF in the germline V gene (reference sequence). The CDR3 spells CATSRRTGTAYEQYF. The CDR3 nucleotides read TGTGCCACCAGCAGAAGAACCGGGACAGCCTACGAGCAGTACTTC. Full variable domain (remainder filled in from reference TRBV15 and TRBJ2-7): DAMVIQNPRYQVTQFGKPVTLSCSQTLNHNVMYWYQQKSSQAPKLLFHYYDKDFNNEADTPDNFQSRRPNTSFCFLDIRSPGLGDTAMYLCATSRRTGTAYEQYFGPGTRLTVT.

The chain recombines TRBV4-2 with TRBJ2-3, with 7 bases fitting TRBD2. Germline trimming cut 3 bases from V and 2 bases from J; bases unmatched to any gene: 5. The CDR3 covers 15 residues. The germline V gene has CDR1 LGHNA and CDR2 YNFKEQ. CDR3: CASSHQRGNTDTQYF. CDR3 DNA sequence: TGTGCCAGCAGCCACCAGCGGGGAAACACAGATACGCAGTATTTT.

A few counts support this clonotype. The CDR3 here is CATFGEGIGDSPLHF. The CDR3 bases are TGTGCCACCTTCGGCGAGGGGATTGGTGATTCACCCCTCCACTTT. The chain combines TRBV28 with TRBJ1-6; possibly TRBD1 for D (5 bases). Germline CDR1 and CDR2: MDHEN and SYDVKM. The CDR3 is 15 residues long. V lost 10 bases and J 8 bases, leaving 21 bases between the germline ends.

Concerning this clonotype itself: Mismatch with germline at one junction end may stem from a read error. V and J are TRBV4-2 and TRBJ2-1; 7 nucleotides agree with TRBD2. Germline CDR1 is LGHNA and CDR2 is YNFKEQ. The CDR3 consists of 17 residues. The CDR3 here is CASSQDLSSGTYNERFF. The CDR3, as DNA: TGTGCCAGCAGCCAAGATCTTTCTAGCGGAACCTACAATGAGCGGTTCTTC.

This clonotype was seen a handful of times. The chain links TRBV28 to TRBJ1-1, with TRBD1 identical over 8 bases. The CDR3 has 20 amino acids. The V gene end was trimmed by 2 bases and the J gene end by 3 bases; junction bases not matched to a gene: 20. Germline V lookup: CDR1 MDHEN, CDR2 SYDVKM. DNA for the CDR3: TGTGCCAGCAGTTTAGGGTGGTTTTCCAGGACAGGGAATTCTCACACTGAAGCTTTCTTT. It is translated as CASSLGWFSRTGNSHTEAFF.

CDR3 sequence reads: CASRLQTNTGELFF. The CDR3 coding sequence is TGTGCCAGCAGACTACAGACGAACACCGGGGAGCTGTTTTTT. The V gene is TRBV5-8, the J gene TRBJ2-2; D is undetermined. The V end was cut by 5 bases, the J end by 0 bases, with 8 bases between. The CDR3 extends over 14 amino acids. CDR1 and CDR2 from the germline V gene are SGHTS and YDEGEE.

This chain joins TRBV20-1 and TRBJ1-2; the D is unclear. V gave up 1 base and J gave up 7 bases, with 7 bases separating them. Germline CDR1 and CDR2: DFQATT and SNEGSKA (reference sequence). The CDR3 is made up of 11 amino acids. The CDR3 DNA reads TGCAGTGCTAGAGGCTGGGCTGGCTACACCTTC. Encoded protein: CSARGWAGYTF.

This chain connects TRBV20-1 to TRBJ2-7; D remains unclear. This CDR3 has 10 residues. Trimming shortened V by 1 base and J by 5 bases, and 3 bases separated the two germline ends. CDR1 is DFQATT, CDR2 SNEGSKA, per germline (reference sequence). The CDR3 coding sequence is TGCAGTGCTAGAGTGGACGAGCAGTACTTC. As protein: CSARVDEQYF.

CDR3 protein: CASSPGAPQGGEQYF. The CDR3 nucleotides are TGCGCCAGCAGCCCCGGAGCCCCACAGGGGGGCGAGCAGTACTTC. The chain joins TRBV5-1 to TRBJ2-7; 8 nucleotides agree with TRBD1. Trimming at V came to 4 bases and at J to 6 bases, leaving 12 bases not matched to a gene. The CDR3 is 15 amino acids. Germline V gives CDR1 SGHRS, CDR2 YFSETQ. Drawing the rest from reference TRBV5-1 and TRBJ2-7, the complete variable domain is KAGVTQTPRYLIKTRGQQVTLSCSPISGHRSVSWYQQTPGQGLQFLFEYFSETQRNKGNFPGRFSGRQFSNSRSEMNVSTLELGDSALYLCASSPGAPQGGEQYFGPGTRLTVT.

This clonotype was seen only a few times. The genes are TRBV12-3 or TRBV12-4 and TRBJ2-1; no reliable D call. Trimming stripped 6 bases from V and 2 bases from J, with 17 bases between. The CDR3 runs to 16 residues. CDR3 protein: CASSPGRSGPYNEQFF. As DNA, the CDR3 is TGTGCCAGCAGCCCCGGCAGGTCTGGACCCTACAATGAGCAGTTCTTC.

The chain employs TRBV3-1 and TRBJ2-1; no clear D. The germline V and J ends were trimmed by 2 bases and 10 bases, with 9 bases remaining between them. The germline V gene has CDR1 LGHDT and CDR2 YNNKEL (reference sequence). The CDR3 loop spans 12 amino acids. This CDR3 reads CASSQLPVEQFF. The CDR3 DNA follows: TGTGCCAGCAGCCAACTCCCCGTGGAGCAGTTCTTC.